This T cell receptor beta chain originates from a study of shared clonotypes between healthy human individuals. Background on the study: For every donor, three CD4 naive, three CD4 memory, two CD8 naive and one CD8 memory plates were used.

For this clone: Additional DNA sequences in this sample encode the identical CDR3.

Execution of the assay was at deep level. The protocol was immunoSEQ multiplex PCR, while the TCRdb copy is restricted to in-frame clones and leaves out a portion. The sample gives hundreds of thousands of clones, approximately 96% of which show up once; roughly 0.1% is in the top ten. Naivety among CD8 cells was defined by CD45RO negativity and positive CCR7 selection, thereby excluding terminally differentiated effector memory CD45RA+ cells. There are 15 residues in the CDR3. V was shortened by 0 bases and J by 0 bases, with 3 bases between the two germline ends. Germline loops: CDR1 MNHEY, CDR2 SMNVEV (reference sequence).

The gene calls are TRBV27 and TRBJ2-6; D gene unclear. Sequencing was done on a sample of naive CD8+ T cells sorted from blood. The TCR originated in a woman in her twenties or thirties in good health. In DNA, the CDR3 is TGTGCCAGCAGTTTATCTATCTCTGGGGCCAACGTCCTGACTTTC. Translation: CASSLSISGANVLTF.